The present T cell receptor beta chain was sequenced within a study of human CD4 T cells and Enterobacteriaceae (dated by TCRdb to about 2020). What the research found in general, with its limitations: The reactivity of ex vivo clonotypes was inferred solely through the matching of nucleotide sequences to CFSE-low cultures from the same donors. In ex vivo samples, clonotypes with broad cross-reactivity seemed more expanded than specific clonotypes, as 11 of 19 and about 65% of the roughly 34 fell within the top 5%.

Including the terminal cysteine and phenylalanine, the CDR3 comprises 15 residues. CDR3 DNA only is kept here, 45 bases in frame from base 1. V loses 1 base of germline sequence and J loses 0 bases, and the interval between the two ends is 9 bases. The germline V gene supplies CDR1 MGHRA and CDR2 YSYEKL. On a FACSAria III, memory CD4+ T cells were FACS-sorted to over 98% purity, defined as all CD4+ cells except CD45RA+CCR7+CD95- naive cells. Healthy donor blood was obtained from blood donation centers in Switzerland. Total CD4+ T cells and monocytes were enriched by positive selection with CD4 and CD14 magnetic microbeads. CD8+, CD14+, CD16+, CD56+, CD19+ and CD25-bright cells were excluded before sorting. To assess in vivo expansion of bacteria-reactive clonotypes, total memory CD4+ T cells from a couple of blood donors were sequenced directly ex vivo. Peripheral blood mononuclear cells were isolated from donor blood using Ficoll-Paque Plus.

Deep-level sequencing, with a detection sensitivity of one cell in 200,000, was applied to the ex vivo total memory CD4+ samples. Genomic DNA was extracted from cell pellets with the QIAamp DNA Micro Kit, and its quantity and purity were checked by spectrophotometry. The immunoSEQ multiplex PCR assay was used to amplify the TCR Vbeta CDR3 regions. The amplicons were sequenced on the Illumina HiSeq platform. The retrieved sequences were 87 nucleotides long and included the CDR3 region. The paper's data handling went like this. Each unique productive TCR Vbeta nucleotide sequence counted as a clonotype and was quantified by productive template frequency from ImmunoSEQ Analyzer V3.0. A threshold set at the top 5th percentile of each frequency-ranked repertoire was used to define expanded clonotypes. Repertoire overlap was computed as Chao-Jaccard with the R package fossil and visualized by nonmetric multidimensional scaling with the R package MASS. Not all clones reach the TCRdb copy of this immuneACCESS table, which keeps in-frame sequences only. Checked studies attribute under half of the gap to unresolved V genes and leave the rest unexplained. That table gives V, J and clone size, and the DNA gave D and trimming. In this sample the table shows tens of thousands of clones, almost 85% of which occur a single time. The top ten clonotypes cover roughly 1.8% of the sample.

Concerning this clone itself: The antigen it recognizes is unknown. No much larger clonotype is one base removed from it; base qualities were not supplied.

The sequence joins TRBV4-1 to TRBJ1-2, and possibly TRBD1, on 5 matching bases. The material sequenced was memory CD4+ T cells from blood. Read against the paper, the sample's cell subset or site label means: total memory CD4 T cells sorted directly ex vivo, unstimulated. This TCR was sampled from a human donor in good health. For the CDR3, the sequence is CASSQGETANYGYTF. The sequenced DNA is TGCGCCAGCAGCCAAGGGGAGACAGCTAACTATGGCTACACCTTC.